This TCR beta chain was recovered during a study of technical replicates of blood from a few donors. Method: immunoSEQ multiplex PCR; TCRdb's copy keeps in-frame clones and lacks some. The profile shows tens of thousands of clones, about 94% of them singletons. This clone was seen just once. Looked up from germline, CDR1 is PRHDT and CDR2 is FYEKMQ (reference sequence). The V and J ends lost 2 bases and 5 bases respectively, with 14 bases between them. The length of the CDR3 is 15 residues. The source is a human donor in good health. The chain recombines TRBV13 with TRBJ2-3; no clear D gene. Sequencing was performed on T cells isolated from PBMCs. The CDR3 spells CASSLLSRLRDTQYF. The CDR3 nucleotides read TGTGCCAGCAGCTTACTAAGCAGGCTGCGAGATACGCAGTATTTT. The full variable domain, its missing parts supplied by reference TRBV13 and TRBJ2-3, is AAGVIQSPRHLIKEKRETATLKCYPIPRHDTVYWYQQGPGQDPQFLISFYEKMQSDKGSIPDRFSAQQFSDYHSELNMSSLELGDSALYFCASSLLSRLRDTQYFGPGTRLTVL.